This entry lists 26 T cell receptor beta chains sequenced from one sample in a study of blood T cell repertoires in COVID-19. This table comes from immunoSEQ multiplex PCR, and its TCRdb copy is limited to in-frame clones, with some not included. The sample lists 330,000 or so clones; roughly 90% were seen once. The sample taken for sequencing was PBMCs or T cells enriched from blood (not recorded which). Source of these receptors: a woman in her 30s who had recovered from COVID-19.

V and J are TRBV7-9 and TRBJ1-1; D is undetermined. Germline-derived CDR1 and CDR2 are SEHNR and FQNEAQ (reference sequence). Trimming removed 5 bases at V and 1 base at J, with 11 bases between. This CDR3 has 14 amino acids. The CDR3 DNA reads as TGTGCCAGCAGCCCCCATCAGGAGAACACTGAAGCTTTCTTT. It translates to CASSPHQENTEAFF.

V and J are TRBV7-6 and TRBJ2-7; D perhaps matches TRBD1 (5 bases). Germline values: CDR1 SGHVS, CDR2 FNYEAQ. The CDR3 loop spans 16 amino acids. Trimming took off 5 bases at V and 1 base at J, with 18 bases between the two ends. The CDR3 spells CASSLLGQVSSYEQYF. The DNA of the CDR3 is TGTGCCAGCAGCCTATTGGGGCAAGTGTCGTCCTACGAGCAGTACTTC.

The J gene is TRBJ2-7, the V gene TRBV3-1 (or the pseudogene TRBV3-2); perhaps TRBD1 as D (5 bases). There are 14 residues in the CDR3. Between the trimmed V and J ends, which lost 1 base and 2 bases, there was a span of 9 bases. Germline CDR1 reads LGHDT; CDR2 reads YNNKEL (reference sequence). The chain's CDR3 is CASSQGAGTYEQYF. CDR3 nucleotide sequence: TGTGCCAGCAGCCAAGGGGCAGGGACCTACGAGCAGTACTTC.

CDR3 residues: CASSQQQARAYGYTF. The CDR3 bases are TGCGCCAGCAGCCAGCAACAGGCCAGGGCCTATGGCTACACCTTC. This chain links TRBV4-3 with TRBJ1-2, with a tentative D call TRBD1 (5 bases). The germline V gene has CDR1 LGHNA and CDR2 YSLEER. V was shortened by 3 bases and J by 4 bases, with 15 bases between the two germline ends. The CDR3 totals 15 residues.

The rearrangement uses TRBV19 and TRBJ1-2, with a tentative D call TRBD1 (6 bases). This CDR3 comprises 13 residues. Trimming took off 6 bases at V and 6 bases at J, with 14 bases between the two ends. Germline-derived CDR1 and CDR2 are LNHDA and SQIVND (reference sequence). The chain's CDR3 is CASSTGNPNGYTF. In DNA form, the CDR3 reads TGTGCCAGTAGCACAGGGAACCCGAATGGCTACACCTTC.

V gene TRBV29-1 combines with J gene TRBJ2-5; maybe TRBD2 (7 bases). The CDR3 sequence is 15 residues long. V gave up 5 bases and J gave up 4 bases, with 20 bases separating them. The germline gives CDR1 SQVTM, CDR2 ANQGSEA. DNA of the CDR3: TGCAGCGTTCCGAGGTGGGGGGGGCCCGGAGAGACCCAGTACTTC. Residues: CSVPRWGGPGETQYF.

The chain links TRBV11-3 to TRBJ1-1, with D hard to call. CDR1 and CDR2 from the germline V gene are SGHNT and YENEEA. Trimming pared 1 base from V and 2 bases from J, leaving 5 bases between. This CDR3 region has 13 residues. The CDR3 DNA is TGTGCCAGCAGCTTAGGACACAACACTGAAGCTTTCTTT. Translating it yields CASSLGHNTEAFF.

For the CDR3, the DNA is TGTGCCAGCAGTTACCTCCTCGGGGGAAGCGAAAGCTCCTATAATTCACCCCTCCACTTT. As protein: CASSYLLGGSESSYNSPLHF. The chain joins TRBV6-2 or TRBV6-3 to TRBJ1-6; a possible D gene is TRBD1 (5 bases). The V end was cut by 2 bases, the J end by 0 bases, with 20 bases between. This CDR3 spans 20 amino acids. Per the germline V gene, CDR1 is MNHEY and CDR2 is SVGEGT.

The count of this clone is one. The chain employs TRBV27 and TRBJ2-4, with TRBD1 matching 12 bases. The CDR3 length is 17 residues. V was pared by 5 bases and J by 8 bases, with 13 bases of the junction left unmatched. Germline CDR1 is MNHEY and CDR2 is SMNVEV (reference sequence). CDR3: CASSTLGTGGAVYIQYF. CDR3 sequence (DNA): TGTGCCAGCAGTACATTAGGGACAGGGGGCGCGGTATACATTCAGTACTTC.

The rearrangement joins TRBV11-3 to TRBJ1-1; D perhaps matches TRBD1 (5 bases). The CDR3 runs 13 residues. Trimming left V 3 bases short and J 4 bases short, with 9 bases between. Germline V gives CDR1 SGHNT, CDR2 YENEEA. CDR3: CASSLGGITEAFF. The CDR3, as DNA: TGTGCCAGCAGCTTGGGGGGAATCACTGAAGCTTTCTTT. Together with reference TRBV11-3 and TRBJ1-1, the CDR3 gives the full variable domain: EAGVVQSPRYKIIEKKQPVAFWCNPISGHNTLYWYLQNLGQGPELLIRYENEEAVDDSQLPKDRFSAERLKGVDSTLKIQPAELGDSAVYLCASSLGGITEAFFGQGTRLTVV.

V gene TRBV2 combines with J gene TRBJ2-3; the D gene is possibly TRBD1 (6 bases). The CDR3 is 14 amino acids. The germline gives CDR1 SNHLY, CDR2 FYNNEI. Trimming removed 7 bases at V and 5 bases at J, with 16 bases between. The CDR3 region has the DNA TGTGCCAGCACGATACAGGGTGTAGGAGATACGCAGTATTTT. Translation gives CASTIQGVGDTQYF.

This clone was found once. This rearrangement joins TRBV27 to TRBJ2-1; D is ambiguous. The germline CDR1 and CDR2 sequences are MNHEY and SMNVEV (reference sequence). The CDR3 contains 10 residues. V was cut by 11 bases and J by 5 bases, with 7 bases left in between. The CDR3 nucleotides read TGTGCCGGGCAGAACAATGAGCAGTTCTTC. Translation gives CAGQNNEQFF.

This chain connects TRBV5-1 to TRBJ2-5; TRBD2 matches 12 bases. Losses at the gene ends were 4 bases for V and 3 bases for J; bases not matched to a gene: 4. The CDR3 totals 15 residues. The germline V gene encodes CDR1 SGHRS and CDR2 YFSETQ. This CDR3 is CASSIRTSGKETQYF. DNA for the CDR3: TGCGCCAGCAGCATCCGGACTAGCGGGAAAGAGACCCAGTACTTC. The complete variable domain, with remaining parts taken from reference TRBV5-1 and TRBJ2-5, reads KAGVTQTPRYLIKTRGQQVTLSCSPISGHRSVSWYQQTPGQGLQFLFEYFSETQRNKGNFPGRFSGRQFSNSRSEMNVSTLELGDSALYLCASSIRTSGKETQYFGPGTRLLVL.

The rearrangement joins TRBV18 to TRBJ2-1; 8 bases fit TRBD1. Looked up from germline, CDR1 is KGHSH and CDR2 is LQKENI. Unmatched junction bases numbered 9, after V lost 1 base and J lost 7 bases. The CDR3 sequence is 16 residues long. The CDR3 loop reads CASSPLVQGARNEQFF. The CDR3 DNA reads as TGTGCCAGCTCACCACTGGTCCAGGGGGCGCGTAATGAGCAGTTCTTC.

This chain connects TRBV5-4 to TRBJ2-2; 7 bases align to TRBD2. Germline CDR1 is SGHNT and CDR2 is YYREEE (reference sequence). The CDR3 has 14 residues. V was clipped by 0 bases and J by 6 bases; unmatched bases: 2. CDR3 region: CASSLGLAPGELFF. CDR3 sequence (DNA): TGTGCCAGCAGCTTGGGACTAGCCCCCGGGGAGCTGTTTTTT.

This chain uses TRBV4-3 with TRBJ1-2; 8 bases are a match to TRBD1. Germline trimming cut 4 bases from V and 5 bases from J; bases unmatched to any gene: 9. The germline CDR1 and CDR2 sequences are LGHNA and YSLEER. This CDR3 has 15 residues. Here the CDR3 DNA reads TGCGCCAGCAGCCGAGACAGGGGACGGGCATATGGCTACACCTTC. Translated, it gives CASSRDRGRAYGYTF.

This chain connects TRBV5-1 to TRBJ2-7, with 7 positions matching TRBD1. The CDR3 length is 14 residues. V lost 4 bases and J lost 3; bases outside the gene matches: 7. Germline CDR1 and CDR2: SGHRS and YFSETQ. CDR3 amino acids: CASSLNGQDYEQYF. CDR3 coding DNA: TGCGCCAGCAGCCTAAACGGACAGGACTACGAGCAGTACTTC.

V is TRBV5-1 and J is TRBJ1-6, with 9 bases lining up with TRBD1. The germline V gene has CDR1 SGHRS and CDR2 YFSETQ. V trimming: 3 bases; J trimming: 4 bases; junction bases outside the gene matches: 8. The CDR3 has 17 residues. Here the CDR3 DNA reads TGCGCCAGCAGCTCGACCGGGACAGGGAATTATAATTCACCCCTCCACTTT. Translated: CASSSTGTGNYNSPLHF.

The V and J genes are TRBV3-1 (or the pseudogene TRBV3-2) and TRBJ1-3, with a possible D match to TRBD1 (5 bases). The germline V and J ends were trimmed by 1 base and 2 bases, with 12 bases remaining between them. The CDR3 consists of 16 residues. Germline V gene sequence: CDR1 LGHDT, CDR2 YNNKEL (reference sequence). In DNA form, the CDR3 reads TGTGCCAGCAGCCAAGCCCCGGGGGGTCCTGGAAACACCATATATTTT. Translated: CASSQAPGGPGNTIYF.

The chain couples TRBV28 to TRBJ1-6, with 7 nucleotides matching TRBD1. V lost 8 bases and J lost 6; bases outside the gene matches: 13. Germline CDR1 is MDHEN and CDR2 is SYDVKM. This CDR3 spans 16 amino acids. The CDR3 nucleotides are TGTGCCAGCTCCACCCCCGGGACAGCCCCTAATTCACCCCTCCACTTT. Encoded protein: CASSTPGTAPNSPLHF. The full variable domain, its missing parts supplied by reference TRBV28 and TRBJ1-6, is DVKVTQSSRYLVKRTGEKVFLECVQDMDHENMFWYRQDPGLGLRLIYFSYDVKMKEKGDIPEGYSVSREKKERFSLILESASTNQTSMYLCASSTPGTAPNSPLHFGNGTRLTVT.

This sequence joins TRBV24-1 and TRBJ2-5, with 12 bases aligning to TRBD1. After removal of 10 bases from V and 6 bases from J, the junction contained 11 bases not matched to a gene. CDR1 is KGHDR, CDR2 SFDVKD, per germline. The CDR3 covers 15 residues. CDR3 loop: CATEAGTGGRQTQYF. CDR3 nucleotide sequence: TGTGCCACAGAGGCCGGGACAGGGGGCCGGCAGACCCAGTACTTC.

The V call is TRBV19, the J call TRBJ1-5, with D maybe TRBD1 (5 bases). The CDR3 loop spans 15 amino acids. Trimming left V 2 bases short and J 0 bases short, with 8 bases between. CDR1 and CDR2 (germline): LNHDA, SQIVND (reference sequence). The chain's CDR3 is CASSITGTSNQPQHF. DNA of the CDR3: TGTGCCAGTAGTATAACAGGCACTAGCAATCAGCCCCAGCATTTT.

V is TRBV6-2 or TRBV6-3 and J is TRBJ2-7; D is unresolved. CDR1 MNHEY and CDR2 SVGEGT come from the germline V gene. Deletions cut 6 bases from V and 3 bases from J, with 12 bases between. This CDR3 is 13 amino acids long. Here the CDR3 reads CASSHRHGYEQYF. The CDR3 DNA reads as TGTGCCAGCAGCCACCGACACGGCTACGAGCAGTACTTC.

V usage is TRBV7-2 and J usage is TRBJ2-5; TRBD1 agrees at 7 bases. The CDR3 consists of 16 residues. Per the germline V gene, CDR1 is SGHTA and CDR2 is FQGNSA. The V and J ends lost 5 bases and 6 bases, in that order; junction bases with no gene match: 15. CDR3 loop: CASSTTLGQGVKTQYF. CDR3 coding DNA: TGTGCCAGCAGCACAACCCTGGGGCAGGGGGTCAAGACCCAGTACTTC.

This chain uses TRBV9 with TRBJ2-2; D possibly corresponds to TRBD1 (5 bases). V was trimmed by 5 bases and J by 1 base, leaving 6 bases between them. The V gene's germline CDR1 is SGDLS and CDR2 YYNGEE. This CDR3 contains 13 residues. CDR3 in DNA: TGTGCCAGCAGAGGGGAGAACACCGGGGAGCTGTTTTTT. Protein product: CASRGENTGELFF.

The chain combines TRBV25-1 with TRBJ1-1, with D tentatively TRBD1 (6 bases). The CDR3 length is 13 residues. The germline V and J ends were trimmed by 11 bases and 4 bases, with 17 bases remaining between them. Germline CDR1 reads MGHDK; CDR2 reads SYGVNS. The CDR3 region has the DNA TGTGCCTCCCGGGGGGGCGGAGGCACTGAAGCTTTCTTT. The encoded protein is CASRGGGGTEAFF.